A single sample gave rise to the 19 T cell receptor beta chains below, sequenced in a study of regulatory T cells in long-lasting Graves disease. As to time point: newly diagnosed GD, antithyroid drugs for less than 3 months. The TCR library was made from RNA that had been extracted from PBMCs in TRIzol. TCR beta libraries were built with iRepertoire HTBI primers and Arm-PCR of CDR3 regions. Using its own MiXCR run on the multiplex PCR reads, TCRdb lists one record per CDR3 protein. The repertoire holds roughly 500,000 distinct CDR3 sequences, with around an eighth as singletons. The same sample was also studied in work on T cells in Graves' hyperthyroidism and ophthalmopathy.

Sequencing was performed on peripheral blood mononuclear cells (PBMCs), taken at new diagnosis, from a patient treated with antithyroid drugs. The receptors come from a man younger than 45 with Graves disease.

This clonotype was counted between two and nine times. This chain uses TRBV9 with TRBJ2-1; TRBD2 agrees at 7 bases. The CDR3 has 16 amino acids. CDR1 and CDR2 (germline): SGDLS, YYNGEE. After removal of 5 bases from V and 8 bases from J, the junction contained 16 bases not matched to a gene. CDR3 DNA: TGTGCCAGCAGTGGGGGGAGTAGCGGGCGTGGGGATGAGCAGTTCTTC. Translated: CASSGGSSGRGDEQFF.

This clonotype came up many times. The chain joins TRBV7-2 to TRBJ1-1; TRBD1 matches 8 bases. The germline CDR1 and CDR2 sequences are SGHTA and FQGNSA. The CDR3 loop spans 14 amino acids. V shed 3 bases and J 5 bases; nucleotides not matched to a gene: 5. Here the CDR3 reads CASSLVDRGTEAFF. DNA for the CDR3: TGTGCCAGCAGCTTGGTCGACAGGGGTACTGAAGCTTTCTTT.

This clonotype was detected many times. The gene calls are TRBV7-3 and TRBJ1-5; no reliable D call. The CDR3 length is 15 residues. Germline CDR1 is SGHTA and CDR2 is FQGTGA. The V gene lost 6 bases and the J gene lost 5 bases, with 17 bases spanning the gap. The CDR3 bases are TGTGCCAGCAGACGTCCGGGTTGCATCGATCAGCCCCAGCATTTT. The encoded protein is CASRRPGCIDQPQHF.

This clonotype was detected a few times. The V and J genes are TRBV5-1 and TRBJ2-2; 7 bases agree with TRBD2. The CDR3 totals 15 residues. Germline CDR1 is SGHRS and CDR2 is YFSETQ. V trimming: 3 bases; J trimming: 6 bases; junction bases outside the gene matches: 8. This CDR3 is CASSSITTSAGELFF. The CDR3, as DNA: TGCGCCAGCAGCTCCATTACTACTAGCGCCGGGGAGCTGTTTTTT. The full variable domain, rest sourced from reference TRBV5-1 and TRBJ2-2, is KAGVTQTPRYLIKTRGQQVTLSCSPISGHRSVSWYQQTPGQGLQFLFEYFSETQRNKGNFPGRFSGRQFSNSRSEMNVSTLELGDSALYLCASSSITTSAGELFFGEGSRLTVL.

This clonotype showed up many times. This chain joins TRBV6-1 and TRBJ2-1, with D perhaps matching TRBD2 (6 bases). The CDR3 sequence is 11 residues long. Germline V gene lookup returns CDR1 MNHNS and CDR2 SASEGT. V was shortened by 4 bases and J by 12 bases, with 10 bases between the two germline ends. The CDR3 region has the DNA TGTGCCAGCAGTGGGGGACTCCGGCAGTTCTTC. Translating it yields CASSGGLRQFF.

This clonotype was seen repeatedly, ten times or more. The rearrangement joins TRBV4-1 to TRBJ2-7, with D perhaps TRBD2 (5 bases). The germline V gene encodes CDR1 MGHRA and CDR2 YSYEKL. V was cut by 0 bases and J by 7 bases, with 13 bases left in between. CDR3 length equals 14 residues. CDR3 DNA sequence: TGCGCCAGCAGCCAAGAGGCGGGCCGCCCGGAGCAGTACTTC. Amino acids: CASSQEAGRPEQYF.

This clonotype was counted ten times or more. The CDR3 protein is CASSPGEAQRNEQFF. The DNA of the CDR3 is TGCGCCAGCAGCCCGGGGGAGGCCCAGCGCAATGAGCAGTTCTTC. The chain couples TRBV5-1 to TRBJ2-1; the D gene is possibly TRBD2 (6 bases). Germline V gene sequence: CDR1 SGHRS, CDR2 YFSETQ. This CDR3 is built from 15 residues. V was clipped by 4 bases and J by 6 bases, with 17 bases between them.

In this sample, this clonotype turned up once. A far larger clone lies a single base away; this is likely a read error. The rearrangement links TRBV7-9 to TRBJ2-1; D is unresolved. This CDR3 region has 14 residues. Germline lookup yields CDR1 SEHNR and CDR2 FQNEAQ (reference sequence). Here the CDR3 DNA reads TGTGCCAGCAGTCCTTATGGTGGCAGCAATGGGCAGTTCTTC. This codes for CASSPYGGSNGQFF.

Ten or more counts support this clonotype. The V call is TRBV10-3, the J call TRBJ1-6; tentative D call: TRBD1 (5 bases). Germline V CDR1 and CDR2: ENHRY, SYGVKD. Trimming took off 7 bases at V and 7 bases at J, with 17 bases between the two ends. The CDR3 has 15 residues. Written as DNA, the CDR3 is TGTGCCATCAATTCGGGGGTGGCTGGCAATTCACCCCTCCACTTT. Residues: CAINSGVAGNSPLHF.

This clonotype was recorded many times. J is TRBJ1-2 and V is TRBV20-1; no clear D gene. The V end lost 0 bases, the J end lost 3 bases, and 11 bases lay between the germline ends. The CDR3 is made up of 14 amino acids. CDR1 and CDR2 from the germline V gene are DFQATT and SNEGSKA (reference sequence). In DNA, the CDR3 is TGCAGTGCTAGAGATCCAATACTGGACTATGGCTACACCTTC. Its translation is CSARDPILDYGYTF.

This clonotype was seen a few times. A clone one base away is much larger, so this may be a read error. In DNA form, the CDR3 reads TGTGCCAGCACCCCCGTAAACAGGGGATTTGGCAATGAGCAGTTCTTC. This encodes CASTPVNRGFGNEQFF. The chain uses TRBV12-3 or TRBV12-4 and TRBJ2-1; 7 bases map to TRBD1. CDR3 length: 16 residues. V lost 7 bases and J lost 6; bases outside the gene matches: 15.

This clonotype was found many times. V usage is TRBV12-3 or TRBV12-4 and J usage is TRBJ1-2; the D gene is possibly TRBD1 (6 bases). The CDR3 covers 12 residues. V shed 3 bases and J shed 11 bases, with 13 bases lying between them. CDR3 sequence reads: CASSFGQTPYTF. CDR3 bases: TGTGCCAGCAGTTTCGGACAGACCCCATACACCTTC.

J is TRBJ2-5 and V is TRBV6-2 or TRBV6-3; D is perhaps TRBD1 or TRBD2 (5 bases each). The V gene's germline CDR1 is MNHEY and CDR2 SVGEGT. This CDR3 spans 14 amino acids. V lost 6 bases to trimming and J lost 3 bases, with 14 bases between them. Here the CDR3 reads CASRGRDSKETQYF. The CDR3 bases are TGTGCCAGCAGGGGACGGGATTCCAAAGAGACCCAGTACTTC.

This clonotype was observed a few times. V and J are TRBV19 and TRBJ2-1; the D is unclear. V shed 3 bases and J shed 0 bases, with 12 bases lying between them. Germline lookup yields CDR1 LNHDA and CDR2 SQIVND (reference sequence). The CDR3 runs 16 residues. The DNA of the CDR3 is TGTGCCAGTAGTATTCGCCGGCCAAGCTCCTACAATGAGCAGTTCTTC. Its translation: CASSIRRPSSYNEQFF.

This clonotype occurred many times. The chain carries TRBV6-2 or TRBV6-3 and TRBJ2-7; TRBD1 agrees at 7 bases. Germline V gene data show CDR1 as MNHEY and CDR2 as SVGEGT. Trimming at V came to 2 bases and at J to 2 bases, leaving 3 bases not matched to a gene. This CDR3 region has 14 residues. The CDR3 DNA follows: TGTGCCAGCAGTTACGACAGGGACCCCTACGAGCAGTACTTC. As protein: CASSYDRDPYEQYF.

This clonotype turned up a few times. The chain combines TRBV7-3 with TRBJ1-2; possible D gene TRBD1, 5 bases. Trimming stripped 1 base from V and 6 bases from J, with 9 bases between. The CDR3 covers 13 residues. Germline CDR1 reads SGHTA; CDR2 reads FQGTGA. The CDR3 loop is CASSLMGGDGYTF. The CDR3 coding sequence is TGTGCCAGCAGCTTAATGGGGGGGGATGGCTACACCTTC.

In this sample, this clonotype turned up many times. The chain carries TRBV7-6 and TRBJ2-3, with TRBD2 matching over 10 bases. Germline CDR1 reads SGHVS; CDR2 reads FNYEAQ. This CDR3 is 16 amino acids long. Trimming removed 5 bases from V and 2 bases from J; junction bases left unmatched: 7. Here the CDR3 reads CASSEKAGGTTDTQYF. The CDR3 DNA reads TGTGCCAGCAGCGAAAAAGCGGGAGGGACCACAGATACGCAGTATTTT.

The chain is built from TRBV5-1 and TRBJ2-2, with TRBD2 matching 7 bases. With 0 bases clipped from V and 1 base from J, the junction kept 3 bases outside the gene matches. Germline loops: CDR1 SGHRS, CDR2 YFSETQ. The CDR3 has 16 amino acids. The CDR3 loop is CASSLARGGNTGELFF. The CDR3, as DNA: TGCGCCAGCAGCTTGGCTCGCGGGGGGAACACCGGGGAGCTGTTTTTT.

This clonotype has at least ten counts. This chain joins TRBV10-3 and TRBJ1-1, with 7 bases fitting TRBD1. The CDR3 contains 13 residues. Germline CDR1 ENHRY, CDR2 SYGVKD. With V trimmed by 10 bases and J by 3 bases, 8 bases remained unmatched. CDR3 amino acids: CATIDRADTEAFF. The DNA for the CDR3 is TGTGCCACCATTGACAGGGCGGACACTGAAGCTTTCTTT.